This T cell receptor beta chain was obtained from a study of blood T cell repertoires in COVID-19. Study context: Samples came from the United States, Italy and Spain, spanning acute and convalescent COVID-19.

The V end was cut by 0 bases, the J end by 11 bases, with 11 bases between. The CDR3 is 13 amino acids. Germline-derived CDR1 and CDR2 are MGHRA and YSYEKL. Method: immunoSEQ multiplex PCR; TCRdb's copy keeps in-frame clones and lacks some. Of 85,000 to 120,000 clones in the sample, about 80% were seen once. Sequenced input: peripheral blood. This TCR came from a woman aged 55-70 years with acute or convalescent COVID-19. The chain uses TRBV4-1 and TRBJ1-5; D may be TRBD1 (6 bases). The DNA of the CDR3 is TGCGCCAGCAGCCAAGAGTGGGGGCCAGCCCAGCATTTT. Translating gives CASSQEWGPAQHF.